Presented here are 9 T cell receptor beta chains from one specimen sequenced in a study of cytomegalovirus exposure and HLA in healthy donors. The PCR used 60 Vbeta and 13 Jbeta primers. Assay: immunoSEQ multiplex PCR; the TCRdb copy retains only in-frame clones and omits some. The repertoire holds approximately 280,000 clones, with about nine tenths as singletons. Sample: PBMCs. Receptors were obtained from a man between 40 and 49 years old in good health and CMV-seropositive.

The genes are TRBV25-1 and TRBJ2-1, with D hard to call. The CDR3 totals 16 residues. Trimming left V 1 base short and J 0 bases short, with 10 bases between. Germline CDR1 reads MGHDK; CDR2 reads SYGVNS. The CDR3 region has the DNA TGTGCCAGCAGTGAATCTGGCGGCAGCTCCTACAATGAGCAGTTCTTC. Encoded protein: CASSESGGSSYNEQFF. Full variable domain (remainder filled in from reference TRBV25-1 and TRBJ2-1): EADIYQTPRYLVIGTGKKITLECSQTMGHDKMYWYQQDPGMELHLIHYSYGVNSTEKGDLSSESTVSRIRTEHFPLTLESARPSHTSQYLCASSESGGSSYNEQFFGPGTRLTVL.

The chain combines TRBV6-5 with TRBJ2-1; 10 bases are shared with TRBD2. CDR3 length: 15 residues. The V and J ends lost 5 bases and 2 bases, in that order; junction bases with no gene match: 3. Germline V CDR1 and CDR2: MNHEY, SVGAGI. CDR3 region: CASSPGTSAYNEQFF. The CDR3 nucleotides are TGTGCCAGCAGTCCCGGGACTAGCGCCTACAATGAGCAGTTCTTC.

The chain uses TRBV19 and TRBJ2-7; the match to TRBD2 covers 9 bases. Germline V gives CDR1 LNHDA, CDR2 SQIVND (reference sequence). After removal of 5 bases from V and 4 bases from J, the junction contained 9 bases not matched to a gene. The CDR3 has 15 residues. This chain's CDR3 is CASSDLRGRGYEQYF. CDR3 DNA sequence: TGTGCCAGTAGTGACCTGCGCGGGAGGGGTTACGAGCAGTACTTC.

CDR3 DNA: TGTGCCATCAGTGACTTGACAGGGTTTTATGGCTACACCTTC. This encodes CAISDLTGFYGYTF. The genes are TRBV10-3 and TRBJ1-2; 7 bases are a match to TRBD1. There are 14 residues in the CDR3. Trimming removed 3 bases from V and 5 bases from J; junction bases left unmatched: 6. Germline CDR1 and CDR2: ENHRY and SYGVKD.

The CDR3 nucleotides are TGTGCCAGCAGCTCTGGGGGGTGGTCCTACAATGAGCAGTTCTTC. Protein: CASSSGGWSYNEQFF. This rearrangement joins TRBV11-3 to TRBJ2-1; D may be TRBD2 (6 bases). The CDR3 is 15 residues long. Per the germline V gene, CDR1 is SGHNT and CDR2 is YENEEA. Trimming took 4 bases from V and 1 from J, leaving 11 bases between them.

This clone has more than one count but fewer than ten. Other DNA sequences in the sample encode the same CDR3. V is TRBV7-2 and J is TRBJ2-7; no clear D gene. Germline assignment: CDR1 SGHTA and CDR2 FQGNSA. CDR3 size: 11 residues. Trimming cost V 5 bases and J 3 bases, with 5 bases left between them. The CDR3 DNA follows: TGTGCCAGCAGCCCGAGCTACGAGCAGTACTTC. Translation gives CASSPSYEQYF.

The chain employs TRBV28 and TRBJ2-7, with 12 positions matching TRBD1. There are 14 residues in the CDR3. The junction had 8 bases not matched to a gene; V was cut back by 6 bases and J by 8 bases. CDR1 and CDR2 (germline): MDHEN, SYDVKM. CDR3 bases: TGTGCCAGCAGGACCGGGACAGGGGGCCGCAAGCAGTACTTC. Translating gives CASRTGTGGRKQYF.

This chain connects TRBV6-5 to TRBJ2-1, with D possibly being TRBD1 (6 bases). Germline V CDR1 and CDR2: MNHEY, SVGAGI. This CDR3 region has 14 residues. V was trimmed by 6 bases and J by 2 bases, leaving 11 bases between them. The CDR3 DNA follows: TGTGCCAGCAGGGTGGACAGAACCTACAATGAGCAGTTCTTC. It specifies CASRVDRTYNEQFF.

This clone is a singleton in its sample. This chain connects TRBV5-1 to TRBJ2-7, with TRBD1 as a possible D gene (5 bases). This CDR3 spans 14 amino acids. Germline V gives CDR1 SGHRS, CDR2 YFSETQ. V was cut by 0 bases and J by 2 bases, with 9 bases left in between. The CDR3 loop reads CASSLGVGAYEQYF. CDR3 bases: TGCGCCAGCAGCTTGGGGGTAGGGGCCTACGAGCAGTACTTC.